These T cell receptor beta chains were read from a single sample in a study of blood T cell repertoires in COVID-19. Some clones are missing from TCRdb's copy, which holds only in-frame ones; the method was immunoSEQ multiplex PCR. The table includes about 83,000 clones, more than 65% detected once. The specimen sequenced was peripheral blood. These receptors originate from a woman older than 75 with active or convalescent COVID-19. Each CDR3 is given with its conserved first and last residue. Fields, in order: J gene, clone size, D gene, V gene, CDR3 protein, CDR3 DNA. A D gene is named only where the DNA matches it firmly. The size of a clone is reported for some rows only, either as once, few or many, or as a class for expanded clones.

j_gene: TRBJ2-2; abundance: NA; d_gene: NA; v_gene: TRBV6-6; CDR3aa: CAASALTGELFF; CDR3nt: TGTGCCGCTAGCGCCCTCACCGGGGAGCTGTTTTTT
j_gene: TRBJ2-3; abundance: NA; d_gene: TRBD2; v_gene: TRBV19; CDR3aa: CASSRTSGGITDTQYF; CDR3nt: TGTGCCAGTAGCCGGACTAGCGGGGGGATCACAGATACGCAGTATTTT
j_gene: TRBJ2-1; abundance: NA; d_gene: TRBD2; v_gene: TRBV14; CDR3aa: CASTTTGGGANEQFF; CDR3nt: TGTGCCAGCACCACCACGGGCGGGGGGGCCAATGAGCAGTTCTTC
j_gene: TRBJ1-6; abundance: NA; d_gene: NA; v_gene: TRBV3-1/TRBV3-2; CDR3aa: CASSQVSGGPLHF; CDR3nt: TGTGCCAGCAGCCAAGTTTCAGGAGGCCCCCTCCACTTT
j_gene: TRBJ2-2; abundance: NA; d_gene: TRBD2; v_gene: TRBV2; CDR3aa: CASKRLAENTGELFF; CDR3nt: TGTGCCAGCAAGAGACTAGCGGAGAACACCGGGGAGCTGTTTTTT
j_gene: TRBJ2-3; abundance: NA; d_gene: NA; v_gene: TRBV12-3/TRBV12-4; CDR3aa: CASSLSADTQYF; CDR3nt: TGTGCCAGCAGTTTATCTGCAGATACGCAGTATTTT
j_gene: TRBJ2-2; abundance: few; d_gene: TRBD1; v_gene: TRBV25-1; CDR3aa: CASDPGQGFRGGLFF; CDR3nt: TGTGCCAGTGATCCGGGACAGGGTTTTAGGGGCGGGCTGTTTTTT
j_gene: TRBJ2-1; abundance: NA; d_gene: TRBD2; v_gene: TRBV5-4; CDR3aa: CASSLSGGSYNEQFF; CDR3nt: TGTGCCAGCAGCTTAAGCGGGGGGTCCTACAATGAGCAGTTCTTC
j_gene: TRBJ1-4; abundance: NA; d_gene: TRBD1; v_gene: TRBV7-8; CDR3aa: CASSLRGQGDEKLFF; CDR3nt: TGTGCCAGCAGCCTGCGGGGACAGGGGGATGAAAAACTGTTTTTT
j_gene: TRBJ2-7; abundance: NA; d_gene: NA; v_gene: TRBV29-1; CDR3aa: CSVANRVDYEQYF; CDR3nt: TGCAGCGTTGCCAATCGGGTTGACTACGAGCAGTACTTC
j_gene: TRBJ2-3; abundance: NA; d_gene: TRBD1; v_gene: TRBV18; CDR3aa: CASSPTGGTDTQYF; CDR3nt: TGTGCCAGCTCTCCGACAGGGGGCACAGATACGCAGTATTTT
j_gene: TRBJ2-1; abundance: NA; d_gene: TRBD1; v_gene: TRBV24-1; CDR3aa: CATSDLGDSYNEQFF; CDR3nt: TGTGCCACCAGTGATTTGGGGGACAGTTACAATGAGCAGTTCTTC
j_gene: TRBJ2-1; abundance: NA; d_gene: TRBD1; v_gene: TRBV28; CDR3aa: CASSQTGVDNEQFF; CDR3nt: TGTGCCAGCAGTCAGACAGGGGTCGACAATGAGCAGTTCTTC
j_gene: TRBJ1-5; abundance: many; d_gene: NA; v_gene: TRBV12-3/TRBV12-4; CDR3aa: CASRRGSNQPQHF; CDR3nt: TGTGCCAGCCGGAGGGGCAGCAATCAGCCCCAGCATTTT
j_gene: TRBJ1-1; abundance: NA; d_gene: NA; v_gene: TRBV10-3; CDR3aa: CAISPTVDTEAFF; CDR3nt: TGTGCCATCAGCCCGACAGTGGACACTGAAGCTTTCTTT
j_gene: TRBJ2-3; abundance: NA; d_gene: TRBD2; v_gene: TRBV6-2/TRBV6-3; CDR3aa: CASSFRLAGSDTQYF; CDR3nt: TGTGCCAGCAGTTTTAGACTAGCGGGGTCAGATACGCAGTATTTT
j_gene: TRBJ1-2; abundance: NA; d_gene: NA; v_gene: TRBV9; CDR3aa: CASSLGGDGYTF; CDR3nt: TGTGCCAGCAGCCTGGGGGGGGATGGCTACACCTTC
j_gene: TRBJ1-2; abundance: once; d_gene: NA; v_gene: TRBV5-5; CDR3aa: CASSLEFQGPNANYGYTF; CDR3nt: TGTGCCAGCAGCTTGGAATTTCAGGGCCCAAATGCTAACTATGGCTACACCTTC
j_gene: TRBJ2-1; abundance: NA; d_gene: NA; v_gene: TRBV27; CDR3aa: CASSLDSRGEQFF; CDR3nt: TGTGCCAGCAGTTTAGACTCTCGGGGTGAGCAGTTCTTC
j_gene: TRBJ2-5; abundance: few; d_gene: TRBD2; v_gene: TRBV28; CDR3aa: CASRRLLGLAGGGETQYF; CDR3nt: TGTGCCAGCAGGCGACTACTCGGACTAGCGGGGGGCGGGGAGACCCAGTACTTC
j_gene: TRBJ1-2; abundance: few; d_gene: NA; v_gene: TRBV5-1; CDR3aa: CASSLEQGYNYGYTF; CDR3nt: TGCGCCAGCAGCTTGGAGCAGGGGTACAACTATGGCTACACCTTC
j_gene: TRBJ2-2; abundance: NA; d_gene: NA; v_gene: TRBV12-5; CDR3aa: CASGLGDSYRGELFF; CDR3nt: TGTGCTAGTGGTTTAGGTGACTCCTACCGCGGGGAGCTGTTTTTT
j_gene: TRBJ2-3; abundance: NA; d_gene: NA; v_gene: TRBV9; CDR3aa: CASSGSAPSTDTQYF; CDR3nt: TGTGCCAGCAGCGGTAGCGCCCCTAGCACAGATACGCAGTATTTT
j_gene: TRBJ2-2; abundance: NA; d_gene: TRBD1; v_gene: TRBV11-1; CDR3aa: CASSIRTGVNTGELFF; CDR3nt: TGTGCCAGCAGCATAAGGACAGGGGTCAACACCGGGGAGCTGTTTTTT
j_gene: TRBJ1-5; abundance: NA; d_gene: NA; v_gene: TRBV3-1/TRBV3-2; CDR3aa: CASSSEVNQPQHF; CDR3nt: TGTGCCAGCAGCTCAGAGGTTAATCAGCCCCAGCATTTT
j_gene: TRBJ2-1; abundance: NA; d_gene: NA; v_gene: TRBV7-2; CDR3aa: CASTQTNRYNEQFF; CDR3nt: TGTGCCAGCACCCAGACGAACAGGTACAATGAGCAGTTCTTC
j_gene: TRBJ1-2; abundance: NA; d_gene: TRBD1; v_gene: TRBV5-5; CDR3aa: CASSPTGFGYTF; CDR3nt: TGTGCCAGCAGCCCGACAGGGTTTGGCTACACCTTC
j_gene: TRBJ1-1; abundance: few; d_gene: NA; v_gene: TRBV10-2; CDR3aa: CASSDPRRTVNTEAFF; CDR3nt: TGCGCCAGCAGTGATCCCCGGCGGACAGTGAACACTGAAGCTTTCTTT
j_gene: TRBJ1-1; abundance: once; d_gene: TRBD1; v_gene: TRBV5-1; CDR3aa: CASSLAGGYTEAFF; CDR3nt: TGCGCCAGCAGCTTGGCAGGGGGGTACACTGAAGCTTTCTTT
j_gene: TRBJ1-2; abundance: once; d_gene: TRBD1; v_gene: TRBV19; CDR3aa: CASTPDRVRYGYTF; CDR3nt: TGTGCCAGTACCCCGGACAGGGTGAGGTATGGCTACACCTTC
j_gene: TRBJ2-7; abundance: NA; d_gene: TRBD2; v_gene: TRBV4-1; CDR3aa: CASSPREGDEQYF; CDR3nt: TGCGCCAGCAGCCCCCGGGAGGGGGACGAGCAGTACTTC
j_gene: TRBJ1-2; abundance: NA; d_gene: NA; v_gene: TRBV5-1; CDR3aa: CASSPLVGGRGSYGYTF; CDR3nt: TGCGCCAGCAGCCCTCTCGTTGGGGGGAGAGGGAGCTATGGCTACACCTTC
j_gene: TRBJ2-3; abundance: NA; d_gene: NA; v_gene: TRBV5-1; CDR3aa: CASSLAPGTDTQYF; CDR3nt: TGCGCCAGCAGCTTGGCTCCTGGCACAGATACGCAGTATTTT
j_gene: TRBJ1-6; abundance: NA; d_gene: NA; v_gene: TRBV19; CDR3aa: CASSIRGPPSPLHF; CDR3nt: TGTGCCAGTAGTATTAGGGGCCCGCCTTCACCCCTCCACTTT
j_gene: TRBJ2-5; abundance: NA; d_gene: TRBD2; v_gene: TRBV7-2; CDR3aa: CASSPSGGASQETQYF; CDR3nt: TGTGCCAGCAGCCCTAGCGGGGGGGCATCTCAAGAGACCCAGTACTTC